This TCR beta chain was recovered during a study of glioma-infiltrating T cells after dendritic cell vaccination (dated by TCRdb to the mid-2010s). Looking at the study overall: The cohort comprised around 15 glioblastoma patients from Phase I and II dendritic cell vaccination trials, 9 newly diagnosed and 6 with recurrent disease. Survival after dendritic cell vaccination was correlated with TCR sequencing metrics such as TIL content and the overlap between tumor and blood repertoires. Between about 2003 and 2012, patients were given autologous tumor lysate-pulsed dendritic cell vaccination. In glioblastoma patients vaccinated with dendritic cells, deep sequencing of TCR beta CDR3 regions served to measure the amount of tumor-infiltrating lymphocytes and to compare repertoires between tumor and blood. To make the vaccine, monocyte-derived dendritic cells were cultured for roughly seven days with IL-4 and GM-CSF and then pulsed overnight with autologous tumor lysate. Each patient was given three intradermal dendritic cell vaccine injections, spaced two weeks apart, in the arm below the axilla. Broader findings and caveats from the paper: The three-group TCR overlap response model was characterized as speculative, and prospective validation of the model was stated to be required. The cohort was small and heterogeneous, with few patients having full blood and tumor sets and even fewer initial-recurrent tumor pairs. Longer time to progression and overall survival after dendritic cell vaccination were predicted by higher estimated pretreatment TIL content. TCR clonality showed no direct relationship with survival, which suggests that a diverse polyclonal response may matter.

The time point label of this sample denotes: after dendritic cell vaccination, including at tumor progression/relapse. To be selected, patients needed enough residual fresh-frozen tumor tissue and more than two years of available survival data. None of the glioblastoma patients carried an isocitrate dehydrogenase mutation, although molecular status otherwise varied. PBMC collection took place before vaccination, two weeks after the third vaccination, and at tumor progression if progression occurred. Genomic DNA was extracted with the Qiagen DNeasy Blood extraction Kit. The immunoSEQ assay amplified TCRB CDR3 regions from around 2 micrograms of genomic DNA, or from all available DNA when less than that amount was available. The multiplex PCR employed 60 forward primers targeting TCR V beta segments and 13 reverse primers targeting J beta segments. To estimate the number of reads per starting template, synthetic control templates were added to each sample at limiting dilution. Sequencing produced 87 bp reads on the Illumina HiSeq System. The published analysis was carried out like this. PCR and sequencing errors were removed by merging closely related sequences with a nearest neighbor algorithm. TCR overlap was defined as the percentage of unique tumor TCR beta sequences that were also present in the same patient's peripheral blood. The clones in this table, taken by TCRdb from immuneACCESS, are in-frame only. Not every clone is retained; where verified, under half of the shortfall comes from an unresolved V gene, and the cause of the rest is unknown. The DNA was the basis for D and trimming; V, J and clone size are from that table. This sample is represented by approximately 90,000 clones; approximately 75% of them were singletons. The ten largest account for approximately 2.1% of the sample.

Concerning this clone itself: The antigen it binds to is not known. No base qualities exist here, and no much larger clone lies one base off it.

V sheds 4 bases and J sheds 5 bases, leaving 6 bases between their ends. In the germline V gene, CDR1 corresponds to SGHRS and CDR2 to YFSETQ. Counted from cysteine to phenylalanine, this CDR3 has 12 amino acids. Of the read, only the CDR3 DNA is kept; its 36 bases are in frame from base 1. The sequence is built from TRBV5-1 and TRBJ2-2; TRBD2 is a possible D gene, resting on 5 matching bases. The material was blood, obtained after dendritic cell vaccination. This TCR was recovered from a human donor with glioblastoma. The sequenced DNA: TGCGCCAGCAGCCCGGGGACCGGGGAGCTGTTTTTT. Its protein product is CASSPGTGELFF.